This is a list of T cell receptor beta chains from one sample in a study of cytomegalovirus exposure and HLA in healthy donors. Profiling relied on immunoSEQ multiplex PCR, and the TCRdb table lists in-frame clones only, not all of them. Of 150,000 to 200,000 clones listed, around 80% were seen once; the top ten hold about 2.2%. Sequenced material: PBMCs. These receptors were obtained from a woman in her 30s in good health and CMV-seronegative. Each CDR3 is given with its conserved first and last residue. The D gene is left open where the match is weak. The listing skips clone size in some rows; elsewhere it reads once, few, many or a size class.

d_call j_call clone_size v_call cdr3_aa cdr3_nt
. TRBJ2-7 . TRBV7-2 CASSQGRSSYEQYF TGTGCCAGCAGCCAGGGGAGAAGCTCCTACGAGCAGTACTTC
. TRBJ1-5 . TRBV28 CASVGVGPLYSNQPQHF TGTGCCAGCGTCGGGGTGGGCCCCCTCTATAGCAATCAGCCCCAGCATTTT
. TRBJ2-7 . TRBV5-1 CASSLAQGRSEQYF TGCGCCAGCAGCTTGGCACAGGGCCGGAGCGAGCAGTACTTC
. TRBJ1-6 . TRBV5-1 CASQSGFRIGSPLHF TGCGCCAGCCAGAGCGGGTTCAGGATCGGTTCACCCCTCCACTTT
. TRBJ2-4 . TRBV28 CASSLYRESGYIQYF TGTGCCAGCAGTTTATACAGGGAGTCTGGGTACATTCAGTACTTC
TRBD2 TRBJ2-2 . TRBV27 CASSLGGSRGGAELFF TGTGCCAGCAGTTTAGGAGGTTCGCGGGGAGGGGCGGAGCTGTTTTTT
TRBD1 TRBJ1-2 few TRBV9 CASSGRQGFGGYTF TGTGCCAGCAGCGGGAGACAGGGGTTTGGAGGCTACACCTTC
TRBD1 TRBJ2-1 . TRBV28 CASSTTGQGAYNEQFF TGTGCCAGCAGTACTACAGGACAGGGGGCTTACAATGAGCAGTTCTTC
. TRBJ1-2 . TRBV28 CASSVGAIYGYTF TGTGCCAGCAGCGTGGGGGCTATCTATGGCTACACCTTC
. TRBJ1-5 once TRBV27 CASRETGYNTNQPQHF TGTGCCAGCAGGGAAACAGGGTATAATACCAATCAGCCCCAGCATTTT
. TRBJ2-1 . TRBV28 CASSFSGFSYNEQFF TGTGCCAGCAGTTTTAGCGGTTTCTCCTACAATGAGCAGTTCTTC
TRBD2 TRBJ2-1 . TRBV5-4 CASNLAGGRYNEQFF TGTGCCAGCAACCTAGCGGGGGGGCGCTACAATGAGCAGTTCTTC
TRBD2 TRBJ2-7 . TRBV7-8 CASSLAPLAGGPEQYF TGTGCCAGCAGCTTAGCCCCACTAGCGGGGGGGCCCGAGCAGTACTTC
TRBD2 TRBJ2-5 . TRBV6-6 CASSRERGQETQYF TGTGCCAGCAGTCGAGAGCGGGGGCAAGAGACCCAGTACTTC
. TRBJ1-1 . TRBV6-1 CASRGRTEAFF TGTGCCAGCAGGGGGAGGACTGAAGCTTTCTTT
. TRBJ1-2 . TRBV2 CASSPQGNYGYTF TGTGCCAGCAGTCCTCAGGGTAACTATGGCTACACCTTC
. TRBJ2-4 once TRBV7-9 CASSLDSQSLAKNSQYF TGTGCCAGCAGCTTAGATTCACAGAGCCTAGCCAAAAACAGTCAGTACTTC
. TRBJ1-6 . TRBV7-2 CASSPNYNSPLHF TGTGCCAGCAGTCCCAACTATAATTCACCCCTCCACTTT
TRBD1 TRBJ2-3 . TRBV7-9 CSSSLPWTGGTDTQYF TGTTCCAGCAGCCTACCGTGGACAGGGGGCACAGATACGCAGTATTTT
TRBD2 TRBJ2-1 few TRBV29-1 CSVNGLAEGLSYNEQFF TGCAGCGTGAACGGACTAGCGGAGGGACTCTCCTACAATGAGCAGTTCTTC